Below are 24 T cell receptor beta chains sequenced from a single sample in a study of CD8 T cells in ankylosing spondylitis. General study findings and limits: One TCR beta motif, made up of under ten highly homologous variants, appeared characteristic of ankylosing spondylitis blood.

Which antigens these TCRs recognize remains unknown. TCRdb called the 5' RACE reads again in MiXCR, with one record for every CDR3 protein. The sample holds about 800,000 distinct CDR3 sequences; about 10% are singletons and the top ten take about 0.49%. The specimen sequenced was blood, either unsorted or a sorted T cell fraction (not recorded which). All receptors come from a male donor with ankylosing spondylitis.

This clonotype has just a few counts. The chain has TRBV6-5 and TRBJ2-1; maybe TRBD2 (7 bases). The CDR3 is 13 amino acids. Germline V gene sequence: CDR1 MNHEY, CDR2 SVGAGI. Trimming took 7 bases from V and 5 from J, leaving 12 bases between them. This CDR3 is CASIKGGDNEQFF. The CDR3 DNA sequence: TGTGCCAGCATTAAGGGGGGGGACAATGAGCAGTTCTTC.

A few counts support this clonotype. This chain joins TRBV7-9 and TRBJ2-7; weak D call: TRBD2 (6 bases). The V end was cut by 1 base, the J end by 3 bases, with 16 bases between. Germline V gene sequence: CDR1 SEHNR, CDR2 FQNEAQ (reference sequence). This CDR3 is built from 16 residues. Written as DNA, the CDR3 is TGTGCCAGCAGCTTAGGCCATCAGAGGGGAGGCTACGAGCAGTACTTC. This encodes CASSLGHQRGGYEQYF.

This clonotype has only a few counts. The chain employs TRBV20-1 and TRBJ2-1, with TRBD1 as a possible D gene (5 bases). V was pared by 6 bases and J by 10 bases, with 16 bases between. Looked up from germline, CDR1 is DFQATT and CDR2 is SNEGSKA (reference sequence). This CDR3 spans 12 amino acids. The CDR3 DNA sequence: TGCAGTGCCGGACATCCGTGGGGCGAGCAGTTCTTC. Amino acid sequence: CSAGHPWGEQFF.

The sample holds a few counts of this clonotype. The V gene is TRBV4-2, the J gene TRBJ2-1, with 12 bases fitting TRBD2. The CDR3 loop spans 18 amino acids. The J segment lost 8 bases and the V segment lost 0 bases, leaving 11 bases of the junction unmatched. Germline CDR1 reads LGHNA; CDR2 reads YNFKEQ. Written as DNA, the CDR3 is TGTGCCAGCAGCCAAGACCCCCTTGCTAGCGGGGGGGCCCATGAGCAGTTCTTC. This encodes CASSQDPLASGGAHEQFF.

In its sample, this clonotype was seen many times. In DNA form, the CDR3 reads TGCAGTGCAAGGGACCGGCGATCCTATAATTCACCCCTCCACTTT. Protein product: CSARDRRSYNSPLHF. The chain has TRBV20-1 and TRBJ1-6; D is perhaps TRBD1 (5 bases). The V gene's germline CDR1 is DFQATT and CDR2 SNEGSKA (reference sequence). The CDR3 contains 15 residues. V lost 6 bases, J lost 1 base, and 13 bases lay in between.

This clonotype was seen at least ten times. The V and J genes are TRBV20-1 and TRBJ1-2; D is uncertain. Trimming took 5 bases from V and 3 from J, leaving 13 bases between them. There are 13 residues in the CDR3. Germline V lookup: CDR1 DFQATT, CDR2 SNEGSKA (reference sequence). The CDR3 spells CSARDLRDYGYTF. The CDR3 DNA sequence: TGCAGTGCTCGCGACTTACGGGACTATGGCTACACCTTC.

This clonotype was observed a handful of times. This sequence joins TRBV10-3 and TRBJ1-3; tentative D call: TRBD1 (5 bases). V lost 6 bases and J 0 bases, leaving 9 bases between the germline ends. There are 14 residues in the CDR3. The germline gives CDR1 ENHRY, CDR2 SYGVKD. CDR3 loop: CAISAGISGNTIYF. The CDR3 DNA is TGTGCCATCAGCGCAGGGATCTCTGGAAACACCATATATTTT.

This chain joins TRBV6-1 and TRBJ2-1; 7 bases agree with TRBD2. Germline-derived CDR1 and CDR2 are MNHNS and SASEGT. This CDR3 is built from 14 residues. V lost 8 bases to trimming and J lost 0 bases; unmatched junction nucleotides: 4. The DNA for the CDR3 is TGTGCCAGCGGGGGAGGGCGCTCCTACAATGAGCAGTTCTTC. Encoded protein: CASGGGRSYNEQFF.

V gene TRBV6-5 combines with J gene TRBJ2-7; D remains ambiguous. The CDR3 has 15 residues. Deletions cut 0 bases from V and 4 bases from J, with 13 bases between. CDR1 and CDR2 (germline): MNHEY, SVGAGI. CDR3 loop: CASSYSRRVMYEQYF. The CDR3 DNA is TGTGCCAGCAGTTACTCGCGTAGGGTTATGTACGAGCAGTACTTC.

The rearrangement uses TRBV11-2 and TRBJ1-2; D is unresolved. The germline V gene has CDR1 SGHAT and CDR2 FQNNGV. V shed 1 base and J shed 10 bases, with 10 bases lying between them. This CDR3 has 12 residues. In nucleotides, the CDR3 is TGTGCCAGCAGCTTAGTTGGGAGATCCTACACCTTC. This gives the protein CASSLVGRSYTF.

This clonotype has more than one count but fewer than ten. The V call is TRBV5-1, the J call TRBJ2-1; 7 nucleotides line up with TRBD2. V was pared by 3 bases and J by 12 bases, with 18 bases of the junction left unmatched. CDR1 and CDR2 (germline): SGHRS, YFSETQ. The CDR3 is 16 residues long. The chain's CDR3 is CASSSGAGILGSRQFF. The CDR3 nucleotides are TGCGCCAGCAGCTCTGGAGCGGGAATTTTAGGTAGCCGGCAGTTCTTC.

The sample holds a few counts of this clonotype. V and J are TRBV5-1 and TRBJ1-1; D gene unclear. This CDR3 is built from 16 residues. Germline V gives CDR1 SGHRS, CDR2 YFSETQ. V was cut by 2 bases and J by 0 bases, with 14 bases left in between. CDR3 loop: CASSLSGTPMNTEAFF. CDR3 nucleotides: TGCGCCAGCAGCTTATCGGGCACCCCTATGAACACTGAAGCTTTCTTT. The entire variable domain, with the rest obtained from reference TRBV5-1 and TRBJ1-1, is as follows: KAGVTQTPRYLIKTRGQQVTLSCSPISGHRSVSWYQQTPGQGLQFLFEYFSETQRNKGNFPGRFSGRQFSNSRSEMNVSTLELGDSALYLCASSLSGTPMNTEAFFGQGTRLTVV.

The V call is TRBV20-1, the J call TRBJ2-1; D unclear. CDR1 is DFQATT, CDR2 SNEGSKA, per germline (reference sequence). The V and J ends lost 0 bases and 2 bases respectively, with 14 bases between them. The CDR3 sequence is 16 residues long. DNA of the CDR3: TGCAGTGCTAGAGATCAACGGCAGTATCCCTACAATGAGCAGTTCTTC. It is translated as CSARDQRQYPYNEQFF.

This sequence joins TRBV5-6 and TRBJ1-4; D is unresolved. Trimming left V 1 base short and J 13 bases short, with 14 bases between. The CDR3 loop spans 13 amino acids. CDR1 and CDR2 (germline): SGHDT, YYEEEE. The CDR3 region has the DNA TGTGCCAGCAGCTTGAGTCCGTCAGTAAGACTGTTTTTT. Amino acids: CASSLSPSVRLFF.

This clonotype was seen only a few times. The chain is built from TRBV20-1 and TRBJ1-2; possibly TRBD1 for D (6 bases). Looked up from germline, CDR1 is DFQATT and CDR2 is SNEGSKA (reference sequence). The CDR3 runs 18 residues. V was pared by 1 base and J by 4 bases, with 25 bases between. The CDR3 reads CSARVYRDRGTRGYGYTF. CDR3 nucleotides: TGCAGTGCTAGAGTTTACCGGGACCGGGGGACACGCGGCTATGGCTACACCTTC.

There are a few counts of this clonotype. The CDR3 spells CSARTPGTASYNEQFF. The CDR3 DNA is TGCAGTGCTAGAACCCCCGGGACTGCCTCCTACAATGAGCAGTTCTTC. The chain employs TRBV20-1 and TRBJ2-1, with a possible D match to TRBD2 (6 bases). V lost 2 bases and J lost 0, with 14 bases in between. Germline V gene lookup returns CDR1 DFQATT and CDR2 SNEGSKA (reference sequence). There are 16 residues in the CDR3.

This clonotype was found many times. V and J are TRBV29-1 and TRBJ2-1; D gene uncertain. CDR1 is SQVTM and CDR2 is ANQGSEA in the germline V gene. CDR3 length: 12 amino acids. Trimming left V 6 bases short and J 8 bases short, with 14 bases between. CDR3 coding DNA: TGCAGCGTCCGATGGGCGTTGGATGAGCAGTTCTTC. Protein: CSVRWALDEQFF.

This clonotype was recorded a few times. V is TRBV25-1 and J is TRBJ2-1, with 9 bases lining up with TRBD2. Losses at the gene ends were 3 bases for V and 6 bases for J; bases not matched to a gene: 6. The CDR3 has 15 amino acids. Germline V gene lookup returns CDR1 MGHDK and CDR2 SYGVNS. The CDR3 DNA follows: TGTGCCAGCAGTGAGATTGCGGGGGGGATCAATGAGCAGTTCTTC. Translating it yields CASSEIAGGINEQFF.

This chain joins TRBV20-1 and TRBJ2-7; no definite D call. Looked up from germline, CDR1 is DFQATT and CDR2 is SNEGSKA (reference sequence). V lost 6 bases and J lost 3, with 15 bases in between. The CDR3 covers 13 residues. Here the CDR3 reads CSASGGYYYEQYF. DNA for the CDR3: TGCAGTGCGTCGGGCGGATACTACTACGAGCAGTACTTC.

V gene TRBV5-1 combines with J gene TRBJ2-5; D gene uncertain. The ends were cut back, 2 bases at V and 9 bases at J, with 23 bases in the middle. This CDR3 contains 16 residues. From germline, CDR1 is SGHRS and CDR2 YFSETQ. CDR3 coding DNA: TGCGCCAGCAGCTTTGGCCCGGTGGGTAGGCCCCCGGCCCAGTACTTC. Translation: CASSFGPVGRPPAQYF.

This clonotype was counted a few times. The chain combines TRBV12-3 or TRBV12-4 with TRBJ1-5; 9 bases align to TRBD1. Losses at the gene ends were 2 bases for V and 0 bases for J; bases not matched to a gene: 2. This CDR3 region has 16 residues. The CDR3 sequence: CASSLLDRGSNQPQHF. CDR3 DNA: TGTGCCAGCAGTTTACTGGACAGGGGTAGCAATCAGCCCCAGCATTTT.

The CDR3 DNA sequence: TGCGCCAGCAGCTTGGAACCCTACTACGAGCAGTACTTC. Protein sequence: CASSLEPYYEQYF. The rearrangement links TRBV5-1 to TRBJ2-7; no definite D call. Trimming cost V 0 bases and J 3 bases, with 7 bases left between them. The V gene's germline CDR1 is SGHRS and CDR2 YFSETQ. The CDR3 loop spans 13 amino acids. Full variable domain (rest looked up from reference TRBV5-1 and TRBJ2-7): KAGVTQTPRYLIKTRGQQVTLSCSPISGHRSVSWYQQTPGQGLQFLFEYFSETQRNKGNFPGRFSGRQFSNSRSEMNVSTLELGDSALYLCASSLEPYYEQYFGPGTRLTVT.

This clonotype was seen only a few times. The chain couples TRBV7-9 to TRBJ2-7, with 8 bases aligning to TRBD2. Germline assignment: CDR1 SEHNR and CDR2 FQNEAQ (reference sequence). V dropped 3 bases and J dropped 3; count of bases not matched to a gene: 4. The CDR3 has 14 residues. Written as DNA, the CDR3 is TGTGCCAGCAGCTTCGGGACTAGGAACTACGAGCAGTACTTC. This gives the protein CASSFGTRNYEQYF. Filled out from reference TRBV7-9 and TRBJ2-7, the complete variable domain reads DTGVSQNPRHKITKRGQNVTFRCDPISEHNRLYWYRQTLGQGPEFLTYFQNEAQLEKSRLLSDRFSAERPKGSFSTLEIQRTEQGDSAMYLCASSFGTRNYEQYFGPGTRLTVT.

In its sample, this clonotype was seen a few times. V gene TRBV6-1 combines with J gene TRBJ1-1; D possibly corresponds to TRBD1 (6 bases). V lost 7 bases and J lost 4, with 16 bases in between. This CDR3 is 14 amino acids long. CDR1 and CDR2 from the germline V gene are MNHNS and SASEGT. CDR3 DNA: TGTGCCAGCAACCCCCCCGCCAGGGGCACTGAAGCTTTCTTT. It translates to CASNPPARGTEAFF.